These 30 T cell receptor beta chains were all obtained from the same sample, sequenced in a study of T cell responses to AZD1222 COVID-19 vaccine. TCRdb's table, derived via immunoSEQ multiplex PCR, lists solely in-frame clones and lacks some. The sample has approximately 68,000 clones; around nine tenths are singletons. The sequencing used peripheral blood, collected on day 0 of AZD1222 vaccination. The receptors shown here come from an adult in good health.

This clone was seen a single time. DNA of the CDR3: TGTGCCAGCAGTTTGACAGGGGACGCCGGGGAGCTGTTTTTT. Its translation is CASSLTGDAGELFF. V and J are TRBV5-4 and TRBJ2-2; 8 nucleotides align to TRBD1. Trimming took 5 bases from V and 6 from J; bases not matched to a gene: 6. The CDR3 totals 14 residues. The germline gives CDR1 SGHNT, CDR2 YYREEE (reference sequence).

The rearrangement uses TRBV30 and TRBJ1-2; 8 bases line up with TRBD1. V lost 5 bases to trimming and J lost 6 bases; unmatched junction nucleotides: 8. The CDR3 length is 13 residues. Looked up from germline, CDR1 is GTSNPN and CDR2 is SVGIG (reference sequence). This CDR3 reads CAWVRGQVHGYTF. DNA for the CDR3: TGTGCCTGGGTGAGGGGACAGGTTCATGGCTACACCTTC.

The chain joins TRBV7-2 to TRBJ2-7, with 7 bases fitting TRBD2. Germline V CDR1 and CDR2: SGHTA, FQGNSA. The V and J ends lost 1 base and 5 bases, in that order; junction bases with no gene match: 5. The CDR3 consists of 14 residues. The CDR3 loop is CASSLGLAVDEQYF. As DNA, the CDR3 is TGTGCCAGCAGCTTAGGCCTAGCGGTCGACGAGCAGTACTTC.

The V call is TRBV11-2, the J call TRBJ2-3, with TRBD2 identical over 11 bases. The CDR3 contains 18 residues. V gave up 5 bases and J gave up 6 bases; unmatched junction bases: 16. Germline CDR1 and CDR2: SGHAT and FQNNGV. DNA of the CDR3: TGTGCCAGCAGCGTCAAGGTGGATAGCGGGGGGGCTGGGGATACGCAGTATTTT. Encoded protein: CASSVKVDSGGAGDTQYF. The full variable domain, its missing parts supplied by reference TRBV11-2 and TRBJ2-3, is EAGVAQSPRYKIIEKRQSVAFWCNPISGHATLYWYQQILGQGPKLLIQFQNNGVVDDSQLPKDRFSAERLKGVDSTLKIQPAKLEDSAVYLCASSVKVDSGGAGDTQYFGPGTRLTVL.

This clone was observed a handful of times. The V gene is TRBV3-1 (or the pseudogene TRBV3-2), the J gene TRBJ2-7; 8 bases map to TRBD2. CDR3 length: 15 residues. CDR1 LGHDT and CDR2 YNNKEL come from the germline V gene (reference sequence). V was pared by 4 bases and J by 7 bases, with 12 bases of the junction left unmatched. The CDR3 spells CASSPPRGGHREQYF. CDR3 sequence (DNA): TGTGCCAGCAGCCCCCCCCGGGGGGGCCATCGGGAGCAGTACTTC.

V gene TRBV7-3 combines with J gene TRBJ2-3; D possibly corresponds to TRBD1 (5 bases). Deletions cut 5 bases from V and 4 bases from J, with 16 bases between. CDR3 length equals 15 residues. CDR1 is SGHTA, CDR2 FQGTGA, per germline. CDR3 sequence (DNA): TGTGCCAGCAGCCCAAGGGGTGGGGATGCAGATACGCAGTATTTT. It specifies CASSPRGGDADTQYF.

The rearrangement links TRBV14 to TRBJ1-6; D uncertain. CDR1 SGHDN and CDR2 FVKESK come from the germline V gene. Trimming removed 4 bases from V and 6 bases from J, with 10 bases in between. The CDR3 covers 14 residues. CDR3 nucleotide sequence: TGTGCCAGCAGCCTTACGATCCCTAATTCACCCCTCCACTTT. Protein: CASSLTIPNSPLHF.

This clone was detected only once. Here the CDR3 reads CSASRGGPDNSYNEQFF. The CDR3, as DNA: TGCAGTGCTAGTCGTGGGGGCCCCGATAACTCCTACAATGAGCAGTTCTTC. The chain couples TRBV20-1 to TRBJ2-1, with D tentatively TRBD1 (6 bases). This CDR3 spans 17 amino acids. The germline V gene has CDR1 DFQATT and CDR2 SNEGSKA (reference sequence). The V end lost 3 bases, the J end lost 0 bases, and 18 bases lay between the germline ends.

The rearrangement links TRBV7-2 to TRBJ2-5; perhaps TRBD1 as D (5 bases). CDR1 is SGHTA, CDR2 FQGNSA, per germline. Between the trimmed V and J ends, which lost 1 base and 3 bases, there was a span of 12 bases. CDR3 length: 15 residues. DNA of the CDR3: TGTGCCAGCAGCTTAGGGGGTAAAGGGGAAGAGACCCAGTACTTC. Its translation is CASSLGGKGEETQYF.

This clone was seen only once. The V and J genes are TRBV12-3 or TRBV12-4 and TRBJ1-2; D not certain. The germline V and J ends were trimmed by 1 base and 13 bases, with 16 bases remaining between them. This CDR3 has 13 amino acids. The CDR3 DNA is TGTGCCAGCAGTTTAGTGGAGGGCCTTGAGGGCACCTTC. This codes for CASSLVEGLEGTF.

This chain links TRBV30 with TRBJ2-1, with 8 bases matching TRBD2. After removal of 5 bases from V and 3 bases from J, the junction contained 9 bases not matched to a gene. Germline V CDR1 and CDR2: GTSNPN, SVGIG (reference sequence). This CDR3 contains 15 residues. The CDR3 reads CAWDNGLADYNEQFF. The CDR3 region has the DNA TGTGCCTGGGACAACGGACTAGCAGACTACAATGAGCAGTTCTTC.

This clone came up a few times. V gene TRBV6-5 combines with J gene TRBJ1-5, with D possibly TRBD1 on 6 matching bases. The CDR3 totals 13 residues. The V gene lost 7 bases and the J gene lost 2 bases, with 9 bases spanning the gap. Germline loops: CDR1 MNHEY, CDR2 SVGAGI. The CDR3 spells CASTRGGNQPQHF. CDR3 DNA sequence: TGTGCCAGCACCAGGGGAGGCAATCAGCCCCAGCATTTT.

Here the CDR3 reads CASSELPRYEQYF. The DNA of the CDR3 is TGCGCCAGCAGTGAGCTCCCCCGCTACGAGCAGTACTTC. The chain employs TRBV10-2 and TRBJ2-7; D call uncertain. The CDR3 runs 13 residues. V was trimmed by 2 bases and J by 3 bases, leaving 8 bases between them. Looked up from germline, CDR1 is WSHSY and CDR2 is SAAADI.

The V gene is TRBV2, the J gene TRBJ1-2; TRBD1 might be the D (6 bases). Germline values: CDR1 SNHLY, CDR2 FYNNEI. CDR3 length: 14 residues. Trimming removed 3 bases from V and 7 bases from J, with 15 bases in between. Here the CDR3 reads CASSEVGGPGGYTF. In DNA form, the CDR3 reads TGTGCCAGCAGTGAGGTGGGGGGCCCGGGTGGCTACACCTTC.

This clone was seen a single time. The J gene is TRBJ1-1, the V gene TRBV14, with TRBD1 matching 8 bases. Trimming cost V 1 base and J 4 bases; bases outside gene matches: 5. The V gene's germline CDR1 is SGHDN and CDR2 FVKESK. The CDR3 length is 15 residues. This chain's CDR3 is CASSQGVRGLTEAFF. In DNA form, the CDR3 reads TGTGCCAGCAGCCAAGGCGTCAGGGGGCTCACTGAAGCTTTCTTT. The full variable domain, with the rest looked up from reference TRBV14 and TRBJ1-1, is EAGVTQFPSHSVIEKGQTVTLRCDPISGHDNLYWYRRVMGKEIKFLLHFVKESKQDESGMPNNRFLAERTGGTYSTLKVQPAELEDSGVYFCASSQGVRGLTEAFFGQGTRLTVV.

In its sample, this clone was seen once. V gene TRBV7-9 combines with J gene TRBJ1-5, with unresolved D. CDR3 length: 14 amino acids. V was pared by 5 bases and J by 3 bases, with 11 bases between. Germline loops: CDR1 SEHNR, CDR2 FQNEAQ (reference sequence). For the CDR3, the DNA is TGTGCCAGCAGCGTTTTCGGTTCCAATCAGCCCCAGCATTTT. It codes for CASSVFGSNQPQHF.

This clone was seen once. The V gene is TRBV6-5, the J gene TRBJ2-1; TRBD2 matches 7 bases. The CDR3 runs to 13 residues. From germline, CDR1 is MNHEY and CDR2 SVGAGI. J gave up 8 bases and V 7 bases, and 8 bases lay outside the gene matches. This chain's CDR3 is CASKWSGVDEQFF. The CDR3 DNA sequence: TGTGCCAGCAAGTGGAGCGGGGTGGATGAGCAGTTCTTC.

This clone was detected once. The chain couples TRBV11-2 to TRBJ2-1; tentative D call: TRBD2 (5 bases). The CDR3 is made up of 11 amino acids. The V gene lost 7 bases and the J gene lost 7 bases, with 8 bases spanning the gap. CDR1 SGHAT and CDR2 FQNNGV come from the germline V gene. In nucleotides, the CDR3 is TGTGCCAGCACCCCGGGGAATGAGCAGTTCTTC. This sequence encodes CASTPGNEQFF. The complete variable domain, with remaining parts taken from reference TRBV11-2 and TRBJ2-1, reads EAGVAQSPRYKIIEKRQSVAFWCNPISGHATLYWYQQILGQGPKLLIQFQNNGVVDDSQLPKDRFSAERLKGVDSTLKIQPAKLEDSAVYLCASTPGNEQFFGPGTRLTVL.

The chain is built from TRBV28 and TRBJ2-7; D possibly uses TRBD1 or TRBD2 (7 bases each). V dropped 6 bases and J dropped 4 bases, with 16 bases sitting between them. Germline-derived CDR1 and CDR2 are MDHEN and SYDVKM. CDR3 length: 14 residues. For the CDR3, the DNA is TGTGCCAGCAGGGCAGGGGGGGGGACTTACGAGCAGTACTTC. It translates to CASRAGGGTYEQYF.

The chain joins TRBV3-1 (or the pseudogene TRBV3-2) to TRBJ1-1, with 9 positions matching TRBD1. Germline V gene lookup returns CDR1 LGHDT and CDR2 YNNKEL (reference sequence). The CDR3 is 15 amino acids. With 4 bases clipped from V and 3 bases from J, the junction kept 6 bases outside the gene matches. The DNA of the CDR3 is TGTGCCAGCAGCCCAGGGACAGGGCGGTACACTGAAGCTTTCTTT. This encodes CASSPGTGRYTEAFF.

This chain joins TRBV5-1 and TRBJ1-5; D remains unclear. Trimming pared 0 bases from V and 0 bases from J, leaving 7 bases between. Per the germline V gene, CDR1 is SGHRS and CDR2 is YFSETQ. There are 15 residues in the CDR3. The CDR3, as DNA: TGCGCCAGCAGCTTGGGCCTATCTAGCAATCAGCCCCAGCATTTT. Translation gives CASSLGLSSNQPQHF.

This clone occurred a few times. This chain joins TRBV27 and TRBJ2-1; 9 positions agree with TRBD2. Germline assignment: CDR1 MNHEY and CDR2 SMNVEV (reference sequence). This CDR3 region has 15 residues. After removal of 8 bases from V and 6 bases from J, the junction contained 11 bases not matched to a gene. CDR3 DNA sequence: TGTGCCAGCTGTCCCCGGGCGGGGGGGACCAATGAGCAGTTCTTC. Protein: CASCPRAGGTNEQFF.

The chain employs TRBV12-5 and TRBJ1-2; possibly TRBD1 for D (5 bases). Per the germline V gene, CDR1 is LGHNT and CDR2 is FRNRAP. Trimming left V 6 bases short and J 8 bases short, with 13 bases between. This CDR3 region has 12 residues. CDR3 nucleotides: TGTGCTAGTGGGCAATCCAGGGTGGGCTACACCTTC. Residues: CASGQSRVGYTF. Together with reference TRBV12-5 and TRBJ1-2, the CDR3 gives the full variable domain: DARVTQTPRHKVTEMGQEVTMRCQPILGHNTVFWYRQTMMQGLELLAYFRNRAPLDDSGMPKDRFSAEMPDATLATLKIQPSEPRDSAVYFCASGQSRVGYTFGSGTRLTVV.

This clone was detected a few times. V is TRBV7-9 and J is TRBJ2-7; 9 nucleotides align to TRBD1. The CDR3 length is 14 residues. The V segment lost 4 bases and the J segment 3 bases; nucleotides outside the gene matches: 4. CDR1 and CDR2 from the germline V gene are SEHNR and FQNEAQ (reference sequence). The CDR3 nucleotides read TGTGCCAGCAGCTCTGGGACAGGGAGCTACGAGCAGTACTTC. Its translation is CASSSGTGSYEQYF.

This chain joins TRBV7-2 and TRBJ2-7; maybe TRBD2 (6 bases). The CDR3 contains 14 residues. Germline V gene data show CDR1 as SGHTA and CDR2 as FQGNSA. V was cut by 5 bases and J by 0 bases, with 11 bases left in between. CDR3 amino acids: CASSVDYNSYEQYF. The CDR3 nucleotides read TGTGCCAGCAGCGTGGACTATAACTCCTACGAGCAGTACTTC.

In nucleotides, the CDR3 is TGTGCCAGCAGCCAATCCCGGGCCAGTCAGCCCCAGCATTTT. Its translation is CASSQSRASQPQHF. The rearrangement uses TRBV3-1 (or the pseudogene TRBV3-2) and TRBJ1-5; D remains ambiguous. Germline lookup yields CDR1 LGHDT and CDR2 YNNKEL (reference sequence). The CDR3 length is 14 residues. V gave up 2 bases and J gave up 6 bases, with 11 bases separating them.

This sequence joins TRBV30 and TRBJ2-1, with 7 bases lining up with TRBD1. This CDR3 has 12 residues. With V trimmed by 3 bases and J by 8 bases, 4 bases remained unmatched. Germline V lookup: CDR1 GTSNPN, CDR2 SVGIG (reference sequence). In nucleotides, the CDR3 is TGTGCCTGGAGACAGGGGTGGCATGAGCAGTTCTTC. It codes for CAWRQGWHEQFF.

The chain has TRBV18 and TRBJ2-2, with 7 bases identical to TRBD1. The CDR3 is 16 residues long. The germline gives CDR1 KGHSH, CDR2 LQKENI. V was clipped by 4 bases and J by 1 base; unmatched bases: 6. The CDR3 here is CASSLSRDRNTGELFF. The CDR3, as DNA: TGTGCCAGCTCACTCTCTCGGGACAGGAACACCGGGGAGCTGTTTTTT. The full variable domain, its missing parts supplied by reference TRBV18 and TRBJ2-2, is NAGVMQNPRHLVRRRGQEARLRCSPMKGHSHVYWYRQLPEEGLKFMVYLQKENIIDESGMPKERFSAEFPKEGPSILRIQQVVRGDSAAYFCASSLSRDRNTGELFFGEGSRLTVL.

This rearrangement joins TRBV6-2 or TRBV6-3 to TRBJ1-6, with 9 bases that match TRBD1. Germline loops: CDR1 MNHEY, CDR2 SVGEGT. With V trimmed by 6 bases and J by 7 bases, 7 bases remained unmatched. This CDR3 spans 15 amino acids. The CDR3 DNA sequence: TGTGCCAGCAGCCCTTCGGGACAGGGAAATTCACCCCTCCACTTT. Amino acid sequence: CASSPSGQGNSPLHF.

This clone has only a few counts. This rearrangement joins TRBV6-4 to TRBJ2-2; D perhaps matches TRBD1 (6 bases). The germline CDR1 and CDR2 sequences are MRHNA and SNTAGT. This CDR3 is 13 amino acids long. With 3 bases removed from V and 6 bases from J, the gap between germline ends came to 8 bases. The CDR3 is CASSEGAPGELFF. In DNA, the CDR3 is TGTGCCAGCAGTGAGGGGGCGCCCGGGGAGCTGTTTTTT.